This T cell receptor (beta chain) emerged from a study of shared clonotypes between healthy human individuals. General study findings and limits: Expectations were that clonotype sharing among donors would be affected by sequencing depth.

Note on this clone: Antigen: not known.

Healthy adults negative for HIV, lacking recent acute infections or vaccinations, served as donors. Clones were sequenced by immunoSEQ multiplex PCR, and TCRdb holds only the in-frame ones, with some missing. This table holds hundreds of thousands of clones, 70% to 80% found once. CDR1 and CDR2 (germline): SGHDT, YYEEEE. CDR3 length: 13 amino acids. Deletions cut 5 bases from V and 4 bases from J, with 12 bases between. The chain links TRBV5-6 to TRBJ1-2; D uncertain. The source of this sequence is a woman between 35 and 50 years old in good health. Some clones in this sample may be carry-over from other donors' samples. The sequencing sample was made of PBMCs. The CDR3 nucleotides are TGTGCCAGCAGACAACGGTTGGGCTATGGCTACACCTTC. Its protein is CASRQRLGYGYTF.